These 5 T cell receptor beta chains share one sample of origin, sequenced in a study of cytomegalovirus exposure and HLA in healthy donors. Measured with immunoSEQ multiplex PCR; TCRdb has only the in-frame clones, and not every one. The data hold a few hundred thousand clones, with roughly 90% observed a single time. The sample taken for sequencing was PBMCs. These receptors originate from a man in his late teens or twenties in good health and CMV-seropositive.

The V gene is TRBV4-1, the J gene TRBJ2-7; 13 bases agree with TRBD2. The V gene's germline CDR1 is MGHRA and CDR2 YSYEKL. Trimming at V came to 4 bases and at J to 7 bases, leaving 10 bases not matched to a gene. CDR3 length: 16 residues. CDR3 nucleotides: TGCGCCAGCAGCCTATTTGGGACTAGCGGGATAGGGGAGCAGTACTTC. Translated, it gives CASSLFGTSGIGEQYF.

This clone was seen just once. The chain recombines TRBV5-6 with TRBJ1-4, with D perhaps matching TRBD1 (5 bases). This CDR3 region has 14 residues. CDR1 is SGHDT and CDR2 is YYEEEE in the germline V gene. With 2 bases removed from V and 4 bases from J, the gap between germline ends came to 9 bases. For the CDR3, the DNA is TGTGCCAGCAGCTTAAGACAGCTTAATGAAAAACTGTTTTTT. This encodes CASSLRQLNEKLFF.

The chain has TRBV5-5 and TRBJ2-7; TRBD1 or TRBD2 may be the D gene (5 bases each). The CDR3 covers 14 residues. The V gene lost 2 bases and the J gene lost 4 bases, with 13 bases spanning the gap. Germline V gene data show CDR1 as SGHKS and CDR2 as YYEKEE (reference sequence). The CDR3 bases are TGTGCCAGCAGCTTCGCCCGGGGCGAGTACGAGCAGTACTTC. It is translated as CASSFARGEYEQYF.

The chain recombines TRBV4-3 with TRBJ2-7, with 7 positions matching TRBD1. Germline assignment: CDR1 LGHNA and CDR2 YSLEER. The junction had 8 bases not matched to a gene; V was cut back by 1 base and J by 2 bases. This CDR3 region has 16 residues. DNA for the CDR3: TGCGCCAGCAGCCAAGCCTACAGGGGTGGGACCTACGAGCAGTACTTC. This translates into CASSQAYRGGTYEQYF.

This clone was detected once. The V call is TRBV5-1, the J call TRBJ1-1; the match to TRBD1 covers 7 bases. The length of the CDR3 is 15 residues. The V gene's germline CDR1 is SGHRS and CDR2 YFSETQ. Unmatched junction bases numbered 10, after V lost 4 bases and J lost 4 bases. Written as DNA, the CDR3 is TGCGCCAGCAGCGTCCAAACAAACAGGGGCACTGAAGCTTTCTTT. Translating gives CASSVQTNRGTEAFF.